This TCR beta chain appears in the sequencing data of a study of T cells in women clearing cervical HPV infection. Study-wide results and caveats: Each sample's T-cell count was unknown, possibly confounding richness. TRBV6-7 abundance was lower in cases than controls (around 0.1% versus 0.15%). Combining TCR richness with V gene abundances gave approximately 0.8 AUC.

The repertoire was sequenced with immunoSEQ multiplex PCR; TCRdb's copy has only in-frame clones and lacks some. The listing contains tens of thousands of clones. In the case of this clone: Its antigen is currently unknown. The read ends 3 residues early relative to the CDR3; the germline J gene fills the gap.

After removal of 1 base from V and 4 bases from J, the junction contained 10 bases not matched to a gene. In germline, CDR1 is LGHDT, CDR2 YNNKEL (reference sequence). The CDR3 runs to 17 residues. V usage is TRBV3-1 (or the pseudogene TRBV3-2) and J usage is TRBJ2-3; 8 bases match TRBD1. Sequences were obtained from blood buffy coat. This sequence originates from a woman between 18 and 69 years old with a cervical HPV16 infection that either progressed to CIN3+ or cleared (not recorded which). CDR3: CASSQVGAGGKSDTQYF. The part of the CDR3 DNA that was read is TGTGCCAGCAGCCAAGTAGGGGCAGGGGGCAAGTCAGATACG.